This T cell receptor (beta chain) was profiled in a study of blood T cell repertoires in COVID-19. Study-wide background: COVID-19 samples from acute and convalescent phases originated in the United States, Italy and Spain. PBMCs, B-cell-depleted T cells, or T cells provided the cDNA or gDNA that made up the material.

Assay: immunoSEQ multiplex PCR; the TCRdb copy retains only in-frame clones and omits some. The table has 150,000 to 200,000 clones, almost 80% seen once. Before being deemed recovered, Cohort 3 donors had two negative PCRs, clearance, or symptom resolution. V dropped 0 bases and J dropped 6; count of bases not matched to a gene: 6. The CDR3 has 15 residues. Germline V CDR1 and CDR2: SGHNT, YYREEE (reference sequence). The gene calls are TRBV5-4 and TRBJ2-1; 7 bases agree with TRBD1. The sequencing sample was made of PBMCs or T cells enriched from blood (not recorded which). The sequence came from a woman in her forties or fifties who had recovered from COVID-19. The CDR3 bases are TGTGCCAGCAGCTTGGGACAGGGAGAAATCAATGAGCAGTTCTTC. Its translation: CASSLGQGEINEQFF.